Included here is one T cell receptor (beta chain) sequence, with context. Antigen: not known. This record comes from a study of cytomegalovirus exposure and HLA in healthy donors. Study in general: The same platform was used for the 130 or so validation repertoires and the roughly 700 first-cohort repertoires, a later analysis reported. Study outcomes and limitations: Subsequent analysis showed first-cohort TCR clusters tending to co-occur in 120 validation repertoires. Cytomegalovirus association was assigned to 170 or so TCR beta chains. Confirmation in vitro established that three CMV-associated chains were specific for CMV antigens.

The ends lost 4 bases at V and 6 bases at J; junction bases unmatched: 4. Germline V gene data show CDR1 as MDHEN and CDR2 as SYDVKM. CDR3 length: 15 amino acids. Libraries were prepared by immunoSEQ multiplex PCR; TCRdb keeps only in-frame clonotypes and omits some of them. The table shows about 160,000 clones, with around nine tenths occurring only once. The sample was PBMCs. V and J are TRBV28 and TRBJ2-3; 13 nucleotides agree with TRBD2. This TCR came from a young man in good health and CMV-seropositive. CDR3 sequence (DNA): TGTGCCAGCAGTTCAGGACTAGCGGGAGTGGATACGCAGTATTTT. This encodes CASSSGLAGVDTQYF.